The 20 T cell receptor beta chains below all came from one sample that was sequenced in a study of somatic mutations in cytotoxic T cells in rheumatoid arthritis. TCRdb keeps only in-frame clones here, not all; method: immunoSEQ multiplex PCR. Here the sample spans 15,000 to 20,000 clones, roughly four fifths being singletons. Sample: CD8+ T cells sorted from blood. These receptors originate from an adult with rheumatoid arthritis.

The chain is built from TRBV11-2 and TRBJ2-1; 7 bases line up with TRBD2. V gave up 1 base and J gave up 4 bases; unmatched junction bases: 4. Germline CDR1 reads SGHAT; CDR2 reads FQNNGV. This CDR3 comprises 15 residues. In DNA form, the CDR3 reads TGTGCCAGCAGCTTAGGGCGGGAGCGGTACAATGAGCAGTTCTTC. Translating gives CASSLGRERYNEQFF.

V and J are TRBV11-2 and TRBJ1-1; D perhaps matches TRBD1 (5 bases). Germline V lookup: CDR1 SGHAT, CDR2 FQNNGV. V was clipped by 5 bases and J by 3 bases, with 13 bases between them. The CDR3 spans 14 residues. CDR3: CASSLGGGYTEAFF. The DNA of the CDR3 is TGTGCCAGCAGCCTCGGCGGGGGGTACACTGAAGCTTTCTTT.

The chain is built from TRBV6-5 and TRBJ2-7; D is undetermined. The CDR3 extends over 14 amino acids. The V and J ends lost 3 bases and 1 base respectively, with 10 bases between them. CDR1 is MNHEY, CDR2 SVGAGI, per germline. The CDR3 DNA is TGTGCCAGCAGTTATTCGGGCGGATCCTACGAGCAGTACTTC. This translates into CASSYSGGSYEQYF.

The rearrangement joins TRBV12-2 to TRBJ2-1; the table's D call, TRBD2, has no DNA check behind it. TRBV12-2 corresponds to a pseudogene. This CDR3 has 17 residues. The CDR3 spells CASRFPPRAGPYNEQFF. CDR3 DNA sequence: TGTGCAAGTCGCTTCCCCCCAAGAGCGGGGCCGTACAATGAGCAGTTCTTC.

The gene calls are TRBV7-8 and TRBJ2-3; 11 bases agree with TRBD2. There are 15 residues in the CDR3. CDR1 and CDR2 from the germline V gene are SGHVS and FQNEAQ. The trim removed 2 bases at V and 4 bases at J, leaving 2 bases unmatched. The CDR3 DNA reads TGTGCCAGCAGCTTAACTAGCGGGGGCGCAGATACGCAGTATTTT. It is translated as CASSLTSGGADTQYF.

In DNA, the CDR3 is TGTGCCAGCTCACCAACGGGGAGTGGGGACGAGCAGTACTTC. It specifies CASSPTGSGDEQYF. The chain is built from TRBV18 and TRBJ2-7; tentatively, D is TRBD2 (5 bases). Per germline, CDR1 KGHSH and CDR2 LQKENI. This CDR3 has 14 amino acids. Trimming cost V 2 bases and J 5 bases, with 13 bases left between them.

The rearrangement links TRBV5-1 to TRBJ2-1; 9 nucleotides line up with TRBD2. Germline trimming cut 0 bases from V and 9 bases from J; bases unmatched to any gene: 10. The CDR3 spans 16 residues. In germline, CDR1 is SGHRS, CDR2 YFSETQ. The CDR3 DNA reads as TGCGCCAGCAGCTTGGTCGGTGCTAGCGGGGCCAGTGAGCAGTTCTTC. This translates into CASSLVGASGASEQFF.

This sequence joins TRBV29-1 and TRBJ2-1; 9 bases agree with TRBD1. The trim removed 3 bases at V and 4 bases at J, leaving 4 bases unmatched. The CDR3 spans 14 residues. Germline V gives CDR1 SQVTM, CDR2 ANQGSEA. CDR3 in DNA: TGCAGCGTTGATCCGGGACAGGGTTACAATGAGCAGTTCTTC. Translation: CSVDPGQGYNEQFF.

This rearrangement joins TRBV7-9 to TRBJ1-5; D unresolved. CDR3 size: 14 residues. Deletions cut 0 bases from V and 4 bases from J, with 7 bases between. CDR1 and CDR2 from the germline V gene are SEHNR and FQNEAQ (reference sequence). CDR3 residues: CASSLAAGNQPQHF. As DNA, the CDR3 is TGTGCCAGCAGCTTAGCGGCAGGAAATCAGCCCCAGCATTTT. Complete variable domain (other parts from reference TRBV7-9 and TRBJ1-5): DTGVSQNPRHKITKRGQNVTFRCDPISEHNRLYWYRQTLGQGPEFLTYFQNEAQLEKSRLLSDRFSAERPKGSFSTLEIQRTEQGDSAMYLCASSLAAGNQPQHFGDGTRLSIL.

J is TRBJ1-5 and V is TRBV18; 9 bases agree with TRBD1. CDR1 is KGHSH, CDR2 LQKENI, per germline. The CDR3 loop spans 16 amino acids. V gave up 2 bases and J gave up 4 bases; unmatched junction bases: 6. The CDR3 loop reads CASSPGGQGMNQPQHF. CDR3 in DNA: TGTGCCAGCTCACCAGGGGGACAGGGAATGAATCAGCCCCAGCATTTT.

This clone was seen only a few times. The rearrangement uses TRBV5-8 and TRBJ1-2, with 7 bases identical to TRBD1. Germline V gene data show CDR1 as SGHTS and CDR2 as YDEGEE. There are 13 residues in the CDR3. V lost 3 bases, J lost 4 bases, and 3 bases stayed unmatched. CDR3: CASSSQGGYGYTF. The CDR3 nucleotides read TGTGCCAGCAGCTCGCAGGGGGGCTATGGCTACACCTTC.

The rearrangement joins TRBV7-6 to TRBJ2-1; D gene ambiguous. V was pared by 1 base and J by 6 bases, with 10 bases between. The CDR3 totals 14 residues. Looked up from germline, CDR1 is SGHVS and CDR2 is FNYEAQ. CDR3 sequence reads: CASSLDWVPNEQFF. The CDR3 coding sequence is TGTGCCAGCAGCTTAGATTGGGTGCCCAATGAGCAGTTCTTC.

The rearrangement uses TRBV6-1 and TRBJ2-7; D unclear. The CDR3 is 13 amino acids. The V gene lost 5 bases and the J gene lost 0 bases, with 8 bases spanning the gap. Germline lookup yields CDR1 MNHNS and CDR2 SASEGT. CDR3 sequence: CASSPALSYEQYF. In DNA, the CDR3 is TGTGCCAGCAGTCCAGCTCTCTCCTACGAGCAGTACTTC.

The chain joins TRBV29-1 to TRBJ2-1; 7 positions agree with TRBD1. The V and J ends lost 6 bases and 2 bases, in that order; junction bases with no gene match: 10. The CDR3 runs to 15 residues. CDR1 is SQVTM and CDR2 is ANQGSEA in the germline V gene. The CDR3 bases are TGCAGCGTACGCCTGGGACAGTCACCCTACAATGAGCAGTTCTTC. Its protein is CSVRLGQSPYNEQFF.

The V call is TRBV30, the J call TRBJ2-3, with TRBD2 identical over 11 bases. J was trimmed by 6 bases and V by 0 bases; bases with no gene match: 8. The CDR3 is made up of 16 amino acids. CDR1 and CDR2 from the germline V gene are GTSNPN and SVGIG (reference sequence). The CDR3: CAWSVVTSGGRDTQYF. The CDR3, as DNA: TGTGCCTGGAGTGTAGTTACTAGCGGGGGAAGGGATACGCAGTATTTT.

In DNA, the CDR3 is TGTGCCAGCAGCCGACTCTCAGATACGCAGTATTTT. Its protein is CASSRLSDTQYF. The V gene is TRBV7-9, the J gene TRBJ2-3; D remains unclear. This CDR3 has 12 amino acids. Trimming left V 5 bases short and J 4 bases short, with 7 bases between. Germline CDR1 reads SEHNR; CDR2 reads FQNEAQ (reference sequence).

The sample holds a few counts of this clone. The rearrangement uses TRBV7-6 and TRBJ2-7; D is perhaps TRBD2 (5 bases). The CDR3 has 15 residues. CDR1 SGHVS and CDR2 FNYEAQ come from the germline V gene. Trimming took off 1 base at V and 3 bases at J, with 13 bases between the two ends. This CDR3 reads CASSLESSSNYEQYF. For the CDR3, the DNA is TGTGCCAGCAGCTTAGAGTCTAGCAGCAACTACGAGCAGTACTTC.

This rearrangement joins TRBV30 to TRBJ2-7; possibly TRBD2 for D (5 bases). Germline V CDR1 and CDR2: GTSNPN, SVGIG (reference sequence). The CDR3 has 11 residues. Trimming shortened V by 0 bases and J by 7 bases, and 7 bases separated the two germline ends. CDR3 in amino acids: CAWSVSGEQYF. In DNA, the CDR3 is TGTGCCTGGAGTGTTTCGGGGGAGCAGTACTTC.

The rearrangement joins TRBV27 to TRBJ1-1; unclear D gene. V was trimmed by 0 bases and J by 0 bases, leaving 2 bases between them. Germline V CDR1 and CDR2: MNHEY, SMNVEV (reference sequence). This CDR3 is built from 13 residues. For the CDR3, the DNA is TGTGCCAGCAGTTTATCAGTGAACACTGAAGCTTTCTTT. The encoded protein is CASSLSVNTEAFF.

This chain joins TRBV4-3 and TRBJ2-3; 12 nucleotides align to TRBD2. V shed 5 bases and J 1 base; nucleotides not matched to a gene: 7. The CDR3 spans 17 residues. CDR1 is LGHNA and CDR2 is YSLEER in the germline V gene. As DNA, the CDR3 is TGCGCCAGCAGCAGGGACCTAGCGGGAGGGGGCACAGATACGCAGTATTTT. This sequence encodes CASSRDLAGGGTDTQYF.